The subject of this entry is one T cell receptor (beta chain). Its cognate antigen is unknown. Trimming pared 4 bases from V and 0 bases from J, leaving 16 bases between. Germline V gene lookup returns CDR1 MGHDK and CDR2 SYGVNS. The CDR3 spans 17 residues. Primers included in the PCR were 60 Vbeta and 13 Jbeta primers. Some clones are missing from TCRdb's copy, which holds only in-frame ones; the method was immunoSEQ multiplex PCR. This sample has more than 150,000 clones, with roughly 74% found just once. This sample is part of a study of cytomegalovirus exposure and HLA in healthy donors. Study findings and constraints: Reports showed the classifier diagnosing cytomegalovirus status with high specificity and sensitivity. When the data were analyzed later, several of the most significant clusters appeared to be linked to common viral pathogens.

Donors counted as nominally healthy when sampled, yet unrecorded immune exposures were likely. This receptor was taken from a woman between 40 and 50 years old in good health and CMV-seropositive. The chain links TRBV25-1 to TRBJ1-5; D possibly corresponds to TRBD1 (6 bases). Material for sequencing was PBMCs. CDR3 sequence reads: CASSGGWGRNSNQPQHF. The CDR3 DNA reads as TGTGCCAGCAGTGGAGGCTGGGGGCGAAATAGCAATCAGCCCCAGCATTTT. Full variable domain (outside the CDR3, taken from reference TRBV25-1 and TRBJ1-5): EADIYQTPRYLVIGTGKKITLECSQTMGHDKMYWYQQDPGMELHLIHYSYGVNSTEKGDLSSESTVSRIRTEHFPLTLESARPSHTSQYLCASSGGWGRNSNQPQHFGDGTRLSIL.